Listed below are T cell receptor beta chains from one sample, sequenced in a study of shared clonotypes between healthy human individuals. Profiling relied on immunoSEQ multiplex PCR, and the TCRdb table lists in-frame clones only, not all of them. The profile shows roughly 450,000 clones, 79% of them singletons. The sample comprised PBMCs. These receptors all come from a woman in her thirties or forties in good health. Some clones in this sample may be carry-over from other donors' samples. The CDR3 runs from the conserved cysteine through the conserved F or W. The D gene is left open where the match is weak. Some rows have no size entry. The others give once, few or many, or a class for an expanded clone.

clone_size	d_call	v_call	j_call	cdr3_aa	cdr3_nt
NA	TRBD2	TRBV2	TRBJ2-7	CASSEGLAEALYEQYF	TGTGCCAGCAGTGAAGGACTAGCGGAAGCCCTCTACGAGCAGTACTTC
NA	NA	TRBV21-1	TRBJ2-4	CASSNIAQTNIQYF	TGTGCCAGCAGCAATATTGCCCAAACCAACATTCAGTACTTC
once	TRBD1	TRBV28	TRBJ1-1	CASSLGDRANTEAFF	TGTGCCAGCAGTTTAGGGGACAGGGCGAACACTGAAGCTTTCTTT
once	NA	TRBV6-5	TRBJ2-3	CASSYSNSRSDTQYF	TGTGCCAGCAGTTACTCGAATAGTAGGTCAGATACGCAGTATTTT
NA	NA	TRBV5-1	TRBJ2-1	CASSLAVSQGQFF	TGCGCCAGCAGCTTGGCCGTCAGTCAGGGGCAGTTCTTC
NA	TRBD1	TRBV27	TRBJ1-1	CASTRQGQTRFSEAFF	TGTGCCAGCACGAGACAGGGTCAAACTAGGTTTAGCGAAGCTTTCTTT
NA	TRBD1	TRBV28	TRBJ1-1	CASSPPRHRDRENTEAFF	TGTGCCAGCAGCCCCCCCCGTCATCGGGACAGAGAGAACACTGAAGCTTTCTTT
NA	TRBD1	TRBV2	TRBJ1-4	CASRMTGNNEKLFF	TGTGCCAGCAGGATGACAGGGAACAATGAAAAACTGTTTTTT
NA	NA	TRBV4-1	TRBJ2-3	CASSHPRDLRPPDTQYF	TGCGCCAGCAGCCACCCCAGAGACCTTCGACCCCCAGATACGCAGTATTTT
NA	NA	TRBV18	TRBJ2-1	CASSPPTNVVDNEQFF	TGTGCCAGCTCACCACCAACTAACGTTGTCGACAATGAGCAGTTCTTC
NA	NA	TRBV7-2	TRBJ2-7	CASSLGAGRGPPSYEQYF	TGTGCCAGCAGCTTAGGGGCGGGGAGGGGGCCCCCCTCCTACGAGCAGTACTTC
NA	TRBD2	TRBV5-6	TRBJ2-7	CASSLAASKRETWYEQYF	TGTGCCAGCAGCTTGGCCGCGTCGAAGCGGGAGACTTGGTACGAGCAGTACTTC
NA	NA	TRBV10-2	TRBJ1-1	CASSPGSGNTEAFF	TGCGCCAGCAGCCCGGGCTCGGGGAACACTGAAGCTTTCTTT
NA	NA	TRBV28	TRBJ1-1	CASSLWGGNTEAFF	TGTGCCAGCAGTTTATGGGGGGGGAACACTGAAGCTTTCTTT
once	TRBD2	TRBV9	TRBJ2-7	CASSAYAGGGSSYEQYF	TGTGCCAGCAGCGCCTACGCGGGGGGCGGGAGCTCCTACGAGCAGTACTTC
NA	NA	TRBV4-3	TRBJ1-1	CASSQVAVNTEAFF	TGCGCCAGCAGCCAAGTTGCGGTAAACACTGAAGCTTTCTTT
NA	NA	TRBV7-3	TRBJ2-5	CASSLQQGGETQYF	TGTGCCAGCAGCCTTCAACAGGGCGGAGAGACCCAGTACTTC
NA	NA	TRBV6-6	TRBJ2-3	CASSNQRGGTDTQYF	TGTGCCAGCAGCAATCAGAGAGGTGGGACAGATACGCAGTATTTT
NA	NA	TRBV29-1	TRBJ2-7	CSVGGGSSYEQYF	TGCAGCGTTGGGGGGGGCTCCTCCTACGAGCAGTACTTC
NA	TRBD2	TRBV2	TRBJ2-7	CASSDQAGGGEQYF	TGTGCCAGCAGTGATCAAGCGGGAGGTGGTGAGCAGTACTTC
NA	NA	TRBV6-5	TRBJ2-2	CASTGGFVPGMLFF	TGTGCCAGCACCGGGGGATTCGTACCGGGGATGCTGTTTTTT
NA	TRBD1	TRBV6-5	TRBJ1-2	CASSSRQGNYGYTF	TGTGCCAGCAGCTCCCGACAGGGCAACTATGGCTACACCTTC
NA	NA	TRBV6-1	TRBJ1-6	CASTPIQGVESPLHF	TGTGCCAGCACACCAATACAGGGTGTTGAATCACCCCTCCACTTT
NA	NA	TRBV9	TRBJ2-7	CASSVSPGAYEQYF	TGTGCCAGCAGCGTATCCCCAGGGGCCTACGAGCAGTACTTC
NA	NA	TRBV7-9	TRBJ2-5	CASSLEGSGETQYF	TGTGCCAGCAGCTTAGAGGGGTCAGGAGAGACCCAGTACTTC
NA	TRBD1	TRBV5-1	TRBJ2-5	CASSLVDRAETQYF	TGCGCCAGCAGCTTGGTGGACAGGGCCGAGACCCAGTACTTC
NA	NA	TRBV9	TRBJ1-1	CASSEIGMGAEAFF	TGTGCCAGCAGCGAAATAGGCATGGGTGCTGAAGCTTTCTTT
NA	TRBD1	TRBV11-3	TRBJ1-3	CASSYSGTGDGNTIYF	TGTGCCAGCAGCTATTCCGGGACAGGGGACGGAAACACCATATATTTT
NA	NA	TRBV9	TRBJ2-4	CAGSAPGAVEAENIQYF	TGTGCCGGCAGCGCCCCAGGGGCCGTGGAGGCCGAAAACATTCAGTACTTC
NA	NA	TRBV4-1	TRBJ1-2	CASSQVRGPTGYTF	TGCGCCAGCAGCCAGGTGAGGGGACCGACGGGCTACACCTTC
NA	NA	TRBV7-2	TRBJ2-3	CASSSSGTSTDTQYF	TGTGCCAGCAGCAGCTCCGGGACAAGCACAGATACGCAGTATTTT
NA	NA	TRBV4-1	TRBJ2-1	CASSPPHKRYEQFF	TGCGCCAGCAGCCCCCCACACAAGCGATATGAGCAGTTCTTC
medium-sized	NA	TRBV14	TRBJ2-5	CASSQPALRETQYF	TGTGCCAGCAGCCAACCAGCTCTTCGTGAGACCCAGTACTTC
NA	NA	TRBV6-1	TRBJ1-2	CASTPSWGGQVYTF	TGTGCCAGCACCCCCTCCTGGGGCGGGCAAGTCTACACCTTC
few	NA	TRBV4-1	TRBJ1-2	CASSQDEIGRGNYGYTF	TGCGCCAGCAGCCAAGATGAGATAGGACGGGGCAACTATGGCTACACCTTC
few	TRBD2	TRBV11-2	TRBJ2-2	CASRLAGGSTGELFF	TGTGCCAGCAGGTTAGCGGGAGGAAGCACCGGGGAGCTGTTTTTT
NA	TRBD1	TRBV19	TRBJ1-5	CATKPGQGVWNQPQHF	TGTGCCACAAAACCGGGACAGGGGGTCTGGAATCAGCCCCAGCATTTT
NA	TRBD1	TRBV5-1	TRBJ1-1	CASSLMGQGGTEAFF	TGCGCCAGCAGCTTGATGGGGCAGGGGGGAACTGAAGCTTTCTTT
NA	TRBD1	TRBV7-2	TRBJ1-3	CASSRTGGNSGNTIYF	TGTGCCAGCAGCCGTACAGGGGGCAACTCTGGAAACACCATATATTTT
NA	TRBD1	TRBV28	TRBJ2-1	CATGGIYNEQFF	TGTGCCACAGGGGGAATTTACAATGAGCAGTTCTTC
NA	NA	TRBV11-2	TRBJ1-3	CASSLDPIPPVYF	TGTGCCAGCAGCTTAGACCCAATTCCACCCGTATATTTT
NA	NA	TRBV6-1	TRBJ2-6	CASSDGARSGANVLTF	TGTGCCAGCAGTGATGGGGCTCGCTCTGGGGCCAACGTCCTGACTTTC
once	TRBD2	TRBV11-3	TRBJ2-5	CASSPGTSTQETQYF	TGTGCCAGCAGCCCAGGGACTAGCACTCAAGAGACCCAGTACTTC
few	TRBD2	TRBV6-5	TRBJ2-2	CASSREDTGELFF	TGTGCCAGCAGTCGGGAGGACACCGGGGAGCTGTTTTTT
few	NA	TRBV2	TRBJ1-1	CASRTQRDTEAFF	TGTGCCAGCAGAACACAGCGGGACACTGAAGCTTTCTTT
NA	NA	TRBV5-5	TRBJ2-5	CASSGQSQETQYF	TGTGCCAGCAGCGGACAGTCCCAAGAGACCCAGTACTTC
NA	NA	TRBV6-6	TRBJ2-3	CASRGWTPDTQYF	TGTGCCAGCAGGGGCTGGACGCCAGATACGCAGTATTTT
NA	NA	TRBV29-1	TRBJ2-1	CSVGALGSYNEQFF	TGCAGCGTTGGGGCGCTCGGCTCCTACAATGAGCAGTTCTTC
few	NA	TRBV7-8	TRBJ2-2	CASSSRTGGSTGELFF	TGTGCCAGCAGCTCTAGGACGGGTGGGTCCACCGGGGAGCTGTTTTTT
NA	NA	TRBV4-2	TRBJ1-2	CASSPGSGIPNYGYTF	TGTGCCAGCAGCCCCGGGTCAGGGATACCTAACTATGGCTACACCTTC
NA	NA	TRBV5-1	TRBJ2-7	CASASGQSYEQYF	TGCGCCAGCGCGAGTGGACAGTCCTACGAGCAGTACTTC
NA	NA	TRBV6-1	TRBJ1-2	CASTSLGYGYTF	TGTGCCAGCACCAGCCTGGGGTATGGCTACACCTTC
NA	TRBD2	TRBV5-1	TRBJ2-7	CASSLESSGTEQYF	TGCGCCAGCAGCTTGGAGTCTAGCGGTACTGAGCAGTACTTC
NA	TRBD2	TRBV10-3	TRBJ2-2	CAISQLAGGRGINTGELFF	TGTGCCATCAGTCAGCTAGCGGGAGGCCGGGGTATAAACACCGGGGAGCTGTTTTTT
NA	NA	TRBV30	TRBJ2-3	CAWGGSTDTQYF	TGTGCCTGGGGGGGAAGCACAGATACGCAGTATTTT
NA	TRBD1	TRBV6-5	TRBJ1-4	CASSRQGSSEKLFF	TGTGCCAGCAGTAGACAGGGAAGTAGTGAAAAACTGTTTTTT
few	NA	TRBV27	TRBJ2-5	CASSLSGETQYF	TGTGCCAGCAGTTTATCGGGAGAGACCCAGTACTTC